The 18 T cell receptor beta chains in this list originate from one sample, sequenced in a study of blood T cell repertoires in COVID-19. The table came from immunoSEQ multiplex PCR; TCRdb's copy has only in-frame clones and leaves some out. The sample holds roughly 160,000 clones; more than 85% are singletons and the top ten take around 0.5%. Input material: peripheral blood. Every receptor here comes from a man aged 55 to 70 with COVID-19, enrolled during active disease.

The chain carries TRBV28 and TRBJ1-4; D unclear. The CDR3 has 14 amino acids. The V gene's germline CDR1 is MDHEN and CDR2 SYDVKM. Trimming shortened V by 6 bases and J by 0 bases, and 8 bases separated the two germline ends. The CDR3 reads CASSPVATNEKLFF. The CDR3 DNA sequence: TGTGCCAGCAGCCCAGTGGCAACTAATGAAAAACTGTTTTTT.

This chain uses TRBV5-4 with TRBJ2-1, with 10 bases identical to TRBD2. Germline CDR1 reads SGHNT; CDR2 reads YYREEE (reference sequence). V lost 3 bases and J lost 10; bases outside the gene matches: 10. CDR3 length: 15 residues. CDR3 amino acids: CASSSLAGVSTEQFF. As DNA, the CDR3 is TGTGCCAGCAGCTCCCTAGCGGGGGTCTCTACCGAGCAGTTCTTC. Full variable domain (remainder filled in from reference TRBV5-4 and TRBJ2-1): ETGVTQSPTHLIKTRGQQVTLRCSSQSGHNTVSWYQQALGQGPQFIFQYYREEENGRGNFPPRFSGLQFPNYSSELNVNALELDDSALYLCASSSLAGVSTEQFFGPGTRLTVL.

The genes are TRBV15 and TRBJ2-4; TRBD1 agrees at 8 bases. This CDR3 is 15 amino acids long. J gave up 4 bases and V 0 bases, and 2 bases lay outside the gene matches. Germline V gene data show CDR1 as LNHNV and CDR2 as YYDKDF (reference sequence). The chain's CDR3 is CATSRDRTGKNIQYF. The CDR3 DNA reads TGTGCCACCAGCAGAGATAGGACAGGGAAAAACATTCAGTACTTC.

The V gene is TRBV7-2, the J gene TRBJ2-4, with 12 bases that match TRBD2. The trim removed 5 bases at V and 3 bases at J, leaving 14 bases unmatched. CDR1 and CDR2 from the germline V gene are SGHTA and FQGNSA. The CDR3 sequence is 19 residues long. In nucleotides, the CDR3 is TGTGCCAGCAGCCCCGAAGGACTAGCGGGATGGATCGGCAAAAACATTCAGTACTTC. This gives the protein CASSPEGLAGWIGKNIQYF. Full variable domain (rest looked up from reference TRBV7-2 and TRBJ2-4): GAGVSQSPSNKVTEKGKDVELRCDPISGHTALYWYRQSLGQGLEFLIYFQGNSAPDKSGLPSDRFSAERTGGSVSTLTIQRTQQEDSAVYLCASSPEGLAGWIGKNIQYFGAGTRLSVL.

The genes are TRBV11-1 and TRBJ2-2, with a tentative D call TRBD2 (5 bases). Germline loops: CDR1 SGHAT, CDR2 FQDESV (reference sequence). With 5 bases removed from V and 7 bases from J, the gap between germline ends came to 20 bases. The CDR3 length is 16 residues. The CDR3 DNA reads TGTGCCAGCAGCCTCAACCCATGGGAGCGCGACGGGGAGCTGTTTTTT. Protein product: CASSLNPWERDGELFF. Full variable domain (outside the CDR3, taken from reference TRBV11-1 and TRBJ2-2): EAEVAQSPRYKITEKSQAVAFWCDPISGHATLYWYRQILGQGPELLVQFQDESVVDDSQLPKDRFSAERLKGVDSTLKIQPAELGDSAMYLCASSLNPWERDGELFFGEGSRLTVL.

The V and J genes are TRBV7-9 and TRBJ1-2, with 9 bases lining up with TRBD1. This CDR3 has 14 residues. From germline, CDR1 is SEHNR and CDR2 FQNEAQ (reference sequence). The V segment lost 2 bases and the J segment 8 bases; nucleotides outside the gene matches: 6. The chain's CDR3 is CASSLLQGAEGYTF. CDR3 sequence (DNA): TGTGCCAGCAGCTTACTACAGGGGGCGGAGGGCTACACCTTC.

Here the CDR3 DNA reads TGCGCCAGCAGCTTTCTACCCGGGACTGGATCCTACGAGCAGTACTTC. It translates to CASSFLPGTGSYEQYF. The chain links TRBV5-1 to TRBJ2-7; D might be TRBD2 (6 bases). The V end lost 2 bases, the J end lost 1 base, and 16 bases lay between the germline ends. The CDR3 has 16 residues. Germline-derived CDR1 and CDR2 are SGHRS and YFSETQ.

V and J are TRBV3-1 (or the pseudogene TRBV3-2) and TRBJ2-1; 9 bases are a match to TRBD2. The V gene's germline CDR1 is LGHDT and CDR2 YNNKEL (reference sequence). J lost 1 base, V lost 5 bases, and 6 bases had no gene match. The CDR3 runs 16 residues. Here the CDR3 reads CASSVSGGSSYNEQFF. CDR3 bases: TGTGCCAGCAGCGTTAGCGGGGGATCTTCCTACAATGAGCAGTTCTTC.

V gene TRBV12-3 or TRBV12-4 combines with J gene TRBJ1-3; D is undetermined. The CDR3 extends over 13 amino acids. Trimming left V 7 bases short and J 0 bases short, with 7 bases between. CDR3 residues: CASTFGSGNTIYF. DNA of the CDR3: TGTGCCAGCACTTTCGGCTCTGGAAACACCATATATTTT.

The chain links TRBV5-6 to TRBJ2-7; 8 bases match TRBD2. Trimming at V came to 3 bases and at J to 4 bases, leaving 15 bases not matched to a gene. Germline CDR1 SGHDT, CDR2 YYEEEE. The length of the CDR3 is 17 residues. CDR3 region: CASSWARSSGSLYEQYF. The CDR3 nucleotides read TGTGCCAGCAGCTGGGCCCGGTCCAGCGGGAGTTTGTACGAGCAGTACTTC.

V and J are TRBV6-5 and TRBJ1-5; 10 nucleotides agree with TRBD1. The V segment lost 2 bases and the J segment 7 bases; nucleotides outside the gene matches: 5. This CDR3 contains 15 residues. Germline loops: CDR1 MNHEY, CDR2 SVGAGI. CDR3 in amino acids: CASSYDRGRGQPQHF. CDR3 sequence (DNA): TGTGCCAGCAGTTACGACAGGGGGCGCGGACAGCCCCAGCATTTT.

This sequence joins TRBV5-6 and TRBJ1-2; TRBD1 is a possible D gene (5 bases). The CDR3 runs to 16 residues. From germline, CDR1 is SGHDT and CDR2 YYEEEE. V lost 1 base and J 5 bases, leaving 18 bases between the germline ends. CDR3 in amino acids: CASSLYNQGTGYGYTF. CDR3 nucleotides: TGTGCCAGCAGCTTGTATAATCAGGGTACGGGTTATGGCTACACCTTC.

This chain joins TRBV5-5 and TRBJ2-7; no definite D call. The CDR3 covers 14 residues. Germline V gene data show CDR1 as SGHKS and CDR2 as YYEKEE (reference sequence). V was cut by 1 base and J by 0 bases, with 8 bases left in between. CDR3 loop: CASSLLRFSYEQYF. The CDR3 nucleotides read TGTGCCAGCAGCTTGTTACGGTTCTCCTACGAGCAGTACTTC.

This clone has only one observation. V usage is TRBV3-1 (or the pseudogene TRBV3-2) and J usage is TRBJ1-1, with D unresolved. This CDR3 is 19 amino acids long. Germline V gene lookup returns CDR1 LGHDT and CDR2 YNNKEL (reference sequence). Trimming took off 1 base at V and 4 bases at J, with 25 bases between the two ends. CDR3 sequence reads: CASSQVSGSRTLGGTEAFF. DNA for the CDR3: TGTGCCAGCAGCCAAGTTAGTGGATCGCGGACCCTTGGAGGCACTGAAGCTTTCTTT.

This clone turned up a few times. The rearrangement links TRBV7-2 to TRBJ1-5, with a tentative D call TRBD1 (6 bases). This CDR3 is 15 amino acids long. The germline V and J ends were trimmed by 5 bases and 6 bases, with 17 bases remaining between them. Germline V gene sequence: CDR1 SGHTA, CDR2 FQGNSA. CDR3 sequence reads: CASSQGGGGLQPQHF. The DNA of the CDR3 is TGTGCCAGCAGCCAAGGTGGCGGGGGGCTTCAGCCCCAGCATTTT.

This clone appeared a few times. Other nucleotide sequences from this sample produce the same CDR3. The chain recombines TRBV4-3 with TRBJ1-5; 8 nucleotides align to TRBD1. Per the germline V gene, CDR1 is LGHNA and CDR2 is YSLEER. The V and J ends lost 1 base and 4 bases, in that order; junction bases with no gene match: 0. The CDR3 sequence is 14 residues long. CDR3 region: CASSQGQGNQPQHF. The CDR3 region has the DNA TGCGCCAGCAGCCAAGGACAGGGGAATCAGCCCCAGCATTTT.

V is TRBV6-6 and J is TRBJ1-2, with 11 bases fitting TRBD1. CDR1 is MNHNY and CDR2 is SVGAGI in the germline V gene (reference sequence). CDR3 length: 13 amino acids. V was clipped by 10 bases and J by 6 bases; unmatched bases: 7. In DNA, the CDR3 is TGTGCCACCAGGACAGGGGGCAAGGATGGCTACACCTTC. Translated, it gives CATRTGGKDGYTF.

In its sample, this clone was seen a few times. The chain uses TRBV27 and TRBJ1-2; 9 positions agree with TRBD1. Unmatched junction bases numbered 13, after V lost 4 bases and J lost 4 bases. Germline-derived CDR1 and CDR2 are MNHEY and SMNVEV (reference sequence). The CDR3 covers 17 residues. Here the CDR3 reads CASSSIEDRGWRYGYTF. The CDR3 DNA sequence: TGTGCCAGCAGTTCCATCGAGGACAGGGGCTGGCGCTATGGCTACACCTTC.